A single sample gave rise to the 27 T cell receptor beta chains below, sequenced in a study of cytomegalovirus exposure and HLA in healthy donors. The PCR made use of 60 Vbeta and 13 Jbeta primers. Data came from immunoSEQ multiplex PCR; TCRdb stores just in-frame clones and leaves some out. The sample contains about 130,000 clones, over 60% of which appear only once. The source material was PBMCs. Source of these receptors: a woman aged 40 to 55 in good health and CMV-seropositive.

The rearrangement links TRBV30 to TRBJ2-3; weak D call: TRBD1 (5 bases). The CDR3 is 14 amino acids. Looked up from germline, CDR1 is GTSNPN and CDR2 is SVGIG (reference sequence). Trimming stripped 0 bases from V and 3 bases from J, with 10 bases between. CDR3 in amino acids: CAWSVRQLTDTQYF. In DNA, the CDR3 is TGTGCCTGGAGTGTACGACAGCTTACAGATACGCAGTATTTT.

V gene TRBV6-5 combines with J gene TRBJ2-5; perhaps TRBD2 as D (7 bases). V lost 0 bases to trimming and J lost 5 bases, with 10 bases between them. Germline V gene sequence: CDR1 MNHEY, CDR2 SVGAGI. This CDR3 spans 14 amino acids. DNA of the CDR3: TGTGCCAGCAGTTACTCGCGGGGGCTTGAGACCCAGTACTTC. It specifies CASSYSRGLETQYF.

V and J are TRBV7-9 and TRBJ1-1; D gene ambiguous. The CDR3 has 12 residues. Trimming stripped 3 bases from V and 3 bases from J, with 5 bases between. Germline V gene sequence: CDR1 SEHNR, CDR2 FQNEAQ (reference sequence). CDR3 sequence (DNA): TGTGCCAGCAGCTTCGGGGACACTGAAGCTTTCTTT. Translating it yields CASSFGDTEAFF.

This sequence joins TRBV6-5 and TRBJ2-7; D may be TRBD1 (6 bases). The germline V and J ends were trimmed by 3 bases and 1 base, with 7 bases remaining between them. This CDR3 region has 13 residues. From germline, CDR1 is MNHEY and CDR2 SVGAGI. CDR3 DNA sequence: TGTGCCAGCAGTTATGGACAGTCCTACGAGCAGTACTTC. Its translation: CASSYGQSYEQYF.

This chain uses TRBV19 with TRBJ1-4; D is undetermined. This CDR3 has 17 residues. Germline V gene data show CDR1 as LNHDA and CDR2 as SQIVND (reference sequence). The V end was cut by 4 bases, the J end by 0 bases, with 15 bases between. CDR3 residues: CASSTQRWVATNEKLFF. The CDR3 region has the DNA TGTGCCAGTAGTACGCAGAGGTGGGTGGCAACTAATGAAAAACTGTTTTTT.

The genes are TRBV6-1 and TRBJ2-3; 11 positions agree with TRBD2. Unmatched junction bases numbered 8, after V lost 8 bases and J lost 4 bases. Germline V gene sequence: CDR1 MNHNS, CDR2 SASEGT. This CDR3 is 15 amino acids long. CDR3 bases: TGTGCCAGCGAGGTAGCGGGAGGGCCCGCAGATACGCAGTATTTT. This codes for CASEVAGGPADTQYF.

The rearrangement links TRBV4-1 to TRBJ2-3; no reliable D call. CDR1 MGHRA and CDR2 YSYEKL come from the germline V gene. CDR3 length: 15 amino acids. The ends were cut back, 3 bases at V and 2 bases at J, with 12 bases in the middle. CDR3 region: CASSHVGRVTDTQYF. DNA of the CDR3: TGCGCCAGCAGCCACGTTGGTCGGGTCACAGATACGCAGTATTTT.

The chain carries TRBV18 and TRBJ1-2; D gene uncertain. Trimming cost V 6 bases and J 1 base, with 12 bases left between them. The CDR3 extends over 14 amino acids. CDR1 and CDR2 from the germline V gene are KGHSH and LQKENI. CDR3 bases: TGTGCCAGCTCCCAAGGAGGGAATAACTATGGCTACACCTTC. It translates to CASSQGGNNYGYTF.

V and J are TRBV7-9 and TRBJ2-2; TRBD2 matches at 8 bases. The CDR3 runs to 14 residues. The J segment lost 4 bases and the V segment lost 5 bases, leaving 3 bases of the junction unmatched. CDR1 and CDR2 (germline): SEHNR, FQNEAQ (reference sequence). As DNA, the CDR3 is TGTGCCAGCAGCACGGCGGGAGGCACCGGGGAGCTGTTTTTT. The encoded protein is CASSTAGGTGELFF.

The V and J genes are TRBV28 and TRBJ2-1; 10 bases are a match to TRBD2. CDR1 MDHEN and CDR2 SYDVKM come from the germline V gene. Unmatched junction bases numbered 5, after V lost 5 bases and J lost 4 bases. The CDR3 loop spans 15 amino acids. The CDR3 DNA sequence: TGTGCCAGCAGTAACTTAGCGGGGGGTTACAATGAGCAGTTCTTC. As protein: CASSNLAGGYNEQFF.

As regards this clone: A read error may produce the germline difference seen at one junction end. The chain couples TRBV7-9 to TRBJ2-1, with 9 bases lining up with TRBD2. The germline gives CDR1 SEHNR, CDR2 FQNEAQ (reference sequence). CDR3 length: 18 residues. As DNA, the CDR3 is TGTTCCAGCAGCTTAGGACGCACTAGCGGGTCCTCCTACAATGAGCAGTTCTTC. This translates into CSSSLGRTSGSSYNEQFF.

This clone was recorded only once. Additional DNA sequences in this sample encode the identical CDR3. This chain connects TRBV19 to TRBJ2-2; the D gene is possibly TRBD1 (6 bases). V lost 3 bases to trimming and J lost 5 bases, with 13 bases between them. The germline CDR1 and CDR2 sequences are LNHDA and SQIVND (reference sequence). CDR3 length: 15 amino acids. The CDR3 coding sequence is TGTGCCAGTAGTATCCCCCAAGGGGGAACCGGGGAGCTGTTTTTT. It translates to CASSIPQGGTGELFF.

This clone has only one observation. The rearrangement links TRBV19 to TRBJ2-5; 9 bases agree with TRBD2. The J call may be mistaken, given a closer DNA end match to TRBJ2-7. The CDR3 runs to 15 residues. Germline V gene data show CDR1 as LNHDA and CDR2 as SQIVND (reference sequence). CDR3 in amino acids: CASSTTLAGHYEQYF. CDR3 in DNA: TGTGCCAGTAGTACTACACTAGCGGGCCACTACGAGCAGTACTTC.

The CDR3 region has the DNA TGTGCCATCAGTGGACGGGAGGCTGAAGCTTTCTTT. It translates to CAISGREAEAFF. The rearrangement uses TRBV10-3 and TRBJ1-1; no definite D call. This CDR3 is built from 12 residues. In germline, CDR1 is ENHRY, CDR2 SYGVKD. The V end was cut by 4 bases, the J end by 6 bases, with 9 bases between.

The chain couples TRBV10-3 to TRBJ2-2, with 7 nucleotides matching TRBD1. CDR1 is ENHRY and CDR2 is SYGVKD in the germline V gene. This CDR3 comprises 14 residues. The V segment lost 7 bases and the J segment 4 bases; nucleotides outside the gene matches: 6. The DNA for the CDR3 is TGTGCCATCATGGCAGGGGGTAGCACCGGGGAGCTGTTTTTT. Residues: CAIMAGGSTGELFF.

The chain links TRBV9 to TRBJ2-5; no clear D gene. Trimming shortened V by 0 bases and J by 4 bases, and 13 bases separated the two germline ends. The CDR3 loop spans 15 amino acids. CDR1 is SGDLS, CDR2 YYNGEE, per germline. In DNA form, the CDR3 reads TGTGCCAGCAGCGTAGAACGTGGCCCGGGAGAGACCCAGTACTTC. Protein sequence: CASSVERGPGETQYF.

This chain connects TRBV9 to TRBJ1-2; D not certain. Trimming left V 6 bases short and J 5 bases short, with 14 bases between. CDR1 and CDR2 (germline): SGDLS, YYNGEE. CDR3 length: 13 amino acids. The CDR3 protein is CASTGSSGYGYTF. DNA for the CDR3: TGTGCCAGCACTGGTTCCAGCGGGTATGGCTACACCTTC.

The rearrangement uses TRBV5-1 and TRBJ2-1, with 8 positions matching TRBD2. Germline lookup yields CDR1 SGHRS and CDR2 YFSETQ. The CDR3 loop spans 16 amino acids. The ends lost 4 bases at V and 4 bases at J; junction bases unmatched: 10. The CDR3 coding sequence is TGCGCCAGCAGCCCCGGGACTTTAGCGGGGTACAATGAGCAGTTCTTC. It codes for CASSPGTLAGYNEQFF. The whole variable domain, filled in from reference TRBV5-1 and TRBJ2-1, reads KAGVTQTPRYLIKTRGQQVTLSCSPISGHRSVSWYQQTPGQGLQFLFEYFSETQRNKGNFPGRFSGRQFSNSRSEMNVSTLELGDSALYLCASSPGTLAGYNEQFFGPGTRLTVL.

This clone came up a few times. CDR3 residues: CASSLGDWGYGYTF. DNA of the CDR3: TGTGCCAGCAGCTTGGGGGACTGGGGCTATGGCTACACCTTC. V gene TRBV5-6 combines with J gene TRBJ1-2, with D possibly TRBD1 on 5 matching bases. Germline V CDR1 and CDR2: SGHDT, YYEEEE. Trimming pared 0 bases from V and 4 bases from J, leaving 10 bases between. The CDR3 runs 14 residues. Full variable domain (remainder filled in from reference TRBV5-6 and TRBJ1-2): DAGVTQSPTHLIKTRGQQVTLRCSPKSGHDTVSWYQQALGQGPQFIFQYYEEEERQRGNFPDRFSGHQFPNYSSELNVNALLLGDSALYLCASSLGDWGYGYTFGSGTRLTVV.

The chain combines TRBV15 with TRBJ2-1; 12 nucleotides align to TRBD2. Losses at the gene ends were 0 bases for V and 6 bases for J; bases not matched to a gene: 3. The CDR3 loop spans 16 amino acids. Germline V gives CDR1 LNHNV, CDR2 YYDKDF (reference sequence). This chain's CDR3 is CATSREGLAGPNEQFF. CDR3 nucleotide sequence: TGTGCCACCAGCAGAGAGGGACTAGCGGGTCCCAATGAGCAGTTCTTC.

This clone was picked up a small number of times. The rearrangement joins TRBV12-2 to TRBJ2-1; the D segment call TRBD2 is taken from the table without a DNA check. TRBV12-2 is marked as a pseudogene. CDR3 length: 19 residues. CDR3 sequence (DNA): TGTGCAAGTCGCTTAGAAACCTGGAGTAGCGGGGATCACTACAATGAGCAGTTCTTC. Protein sequence: CASRLETWSSGDHYNEQFF.

This chain uses TRBV6-6 with TRBJ1-4, with no clear D. This CDR3 comprises 12 residues. Trimming pared 2 bases from V and 8 bases from J, leaving 6 bases between. CDR1 and CDR2 (germline): MNHNY, SVGAGI (reference sequence). This CDR3 reads CASSYAGEKLFF. The CDR3 coding sequence is TGTGCCAGCAGTTACGCGGGAGAAAAACTGTTTTTT.

The V gene is TRBV7-8, the J gene TRBJ2-7, with TRBD2 identical over 11 bases. The CDR3 covers 18 residues. Germline V gene lookup returns CDR1 SGHVS and CDR2 FQNEAQ. Germline trimming cut 1 base from V and 6 bases from J; bases unmatched to any gene: 14. The CDR3 bases are TGTGCCAGCAGCTTAGGGACTAGCGGGTCTTCCCCCGGGGCCGAGCAGTACTTC. It yields the protein CASSLGTSGSSPGAEQYF.

In its sample, this clone was seen once. The chain recombines TRBV18 with TRBJ1-5, with a possible D match to TRBD1 (6 bases). The germline CDR1 and CDR2 sequences are KGHSH and LQKENI. The CDR3 extends over 14 amino acids. V dropped 2 bases and J dropped 6 bases, with 11 bases sitting between them. The CDR3 bases are TGTGCCAGCTCACCAGGACAGATCGGTCAGCCCCAGCATTTT. It encodes CASSPGQIGQPQHF.

The table lists this clone with a few counts. This chain links TRBV7-9 with TRBJ2-7; 8 bases are a match to TRBD2. Germline CDR1 is SEHNR and CDR2 is FQNEAQ (reference sequence). V lost 2 bases to trimming and J lost 3 bases; unmatched junction nucleotides: 3. The CDR3 has 14 amino acids. The CDR3 loop is CASSLSGTSYEQYF. CDR3 bases: TGTGCCAGCAGCTTAAGCGGGACTAGCTACGAGCAGTACTTC.

J is TRBJ1-1 and V is TRBV19; D is ambiguous. The CDR3 totals 15 residues. V was trimmed by 7 bases and J by 2 bases, leaving 17 bases between them. Germline V lookup: CDR1 LNHDA, CDR2 SQIVND (reference sequence). In nucleotides, the CDR3 is TGTGCCAGTAAAACCCGCTCGGCGGGAAACACTGAAGCTTTCTTT. Protein: CASKTRSAGNTEAFF. The entire variable domain, with the rest obtained from reference TRBV19 and TRBJ1-1, is as follows: DGGITQSPKYLFRKEGQNVTLSCEQNLNHDAMYWYRQDPGQGLRLIYYSQIVNDFQKGDIAEGYSVSREKKESFPLTVTSAQKNPTAFYLCASKTRSAGNTEAFFGQGTRLTVV.

Only a few counts were recorded for this clone. This chain uses TRBV28 with TRBJ2-3; TRBD1 matches at 7 bases. The CDR3 extends over 15 amino acids. V was pared by 1 base and J by 2 bases, with 3 bases of the junction left unmatched. Germline V gene data show CDR1 as MDHEN and CDR2 as SYDVKM. In DNA form, the CDR3 reads TGTGCCAGCAGTTTATTGGGACAGTCCACAGATACGCAGTATTTT. Encoded protein: CASSLLGQSTDTQYF.